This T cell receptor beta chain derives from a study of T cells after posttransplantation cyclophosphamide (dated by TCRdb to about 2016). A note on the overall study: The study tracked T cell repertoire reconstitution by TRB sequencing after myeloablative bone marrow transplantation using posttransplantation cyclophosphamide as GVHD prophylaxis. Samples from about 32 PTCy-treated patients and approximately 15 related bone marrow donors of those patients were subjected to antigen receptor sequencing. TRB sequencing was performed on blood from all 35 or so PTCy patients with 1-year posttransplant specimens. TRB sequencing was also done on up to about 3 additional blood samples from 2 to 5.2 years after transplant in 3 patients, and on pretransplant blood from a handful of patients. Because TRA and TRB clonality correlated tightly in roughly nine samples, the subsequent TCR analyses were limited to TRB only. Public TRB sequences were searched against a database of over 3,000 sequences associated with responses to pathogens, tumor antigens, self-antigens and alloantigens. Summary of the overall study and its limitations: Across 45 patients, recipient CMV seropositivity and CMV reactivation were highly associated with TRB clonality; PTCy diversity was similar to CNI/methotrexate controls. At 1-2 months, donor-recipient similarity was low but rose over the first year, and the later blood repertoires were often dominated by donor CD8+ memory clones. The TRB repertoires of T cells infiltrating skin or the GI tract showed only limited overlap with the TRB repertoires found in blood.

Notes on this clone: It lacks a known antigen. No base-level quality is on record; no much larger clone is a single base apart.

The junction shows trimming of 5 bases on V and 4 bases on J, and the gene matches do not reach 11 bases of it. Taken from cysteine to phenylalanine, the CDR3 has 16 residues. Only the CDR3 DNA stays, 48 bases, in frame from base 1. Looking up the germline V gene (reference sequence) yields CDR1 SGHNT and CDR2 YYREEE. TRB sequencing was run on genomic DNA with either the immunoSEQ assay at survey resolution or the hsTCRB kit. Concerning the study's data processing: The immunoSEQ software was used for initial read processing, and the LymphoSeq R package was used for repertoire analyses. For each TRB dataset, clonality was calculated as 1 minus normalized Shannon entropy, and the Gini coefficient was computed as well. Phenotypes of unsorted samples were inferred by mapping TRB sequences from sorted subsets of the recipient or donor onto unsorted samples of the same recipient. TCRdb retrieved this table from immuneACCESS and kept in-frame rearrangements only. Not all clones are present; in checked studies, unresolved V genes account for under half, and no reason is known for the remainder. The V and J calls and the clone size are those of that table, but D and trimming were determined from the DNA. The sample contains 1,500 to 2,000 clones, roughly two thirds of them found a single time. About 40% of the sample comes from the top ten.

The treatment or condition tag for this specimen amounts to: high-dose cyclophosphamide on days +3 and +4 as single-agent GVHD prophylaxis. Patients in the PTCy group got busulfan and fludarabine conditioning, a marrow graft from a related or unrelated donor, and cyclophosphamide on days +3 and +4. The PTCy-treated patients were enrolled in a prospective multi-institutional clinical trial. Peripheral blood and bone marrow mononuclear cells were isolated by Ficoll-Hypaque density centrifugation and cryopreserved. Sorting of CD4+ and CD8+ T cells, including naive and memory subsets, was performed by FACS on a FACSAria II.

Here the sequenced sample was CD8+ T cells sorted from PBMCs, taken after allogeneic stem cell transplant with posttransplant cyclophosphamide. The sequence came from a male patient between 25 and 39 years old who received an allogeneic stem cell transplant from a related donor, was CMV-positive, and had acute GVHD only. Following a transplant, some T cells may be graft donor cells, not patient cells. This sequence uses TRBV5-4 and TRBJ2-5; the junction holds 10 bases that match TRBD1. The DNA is TGTGCCAGCAGTCCTAGGGCGGGACAGGGGATAGAGACCCAGTACTTC. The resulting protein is CASSPRAGQGIETQYF.